This record covers a single TCR beta chain. This record comes from a study of blood T cell repertoires in COVID-19. Participants were aged roughly 18 to 90 years, lived in 24 US areas, and enrolled virtually. Clinical history reported by participants formed the basis on which cohorts were assigned. As originally analysed: Reference gene primers were amplified, and this amplification served to estimate nucleated cell counts. Some clones are missing from TCRdb's copy, which holds only in-frame ones; the method was immunoSEQ multiplex PCR. V, J and clone size are those of that table, while D and trimming were read from the DNA. The data hold about 140,000 clones, with 70% to 90% observed a single time. Germline V CDR1 and CDR2: LGHDT, YNNKEL (reference sequence). The CDR3 loop spans 13 amino acids. Trimming took 1 base from V and 11 from J, leaving 14 bases between them.

The sequenced sample was PBMCs or T cells enriched from blood (not recorded which). The sequence was collected from a woman between 40 and 55 years old who had recovered from COVID-19. This rearrangement joins TRBV3-1 (or the pseudogene TRBV3-2) to TRBJ1-1; D is possibly TRBD1 (5 bases). The CDR3 region has the DNA TGTGCCAGCAGCCAAGCACGTAGGGGTGGTGCTTTCTTT. Its protein is CASSQARRGGAFF.